This TCR beta chain came from a study of CD8+ T cells in alopecia areata. Turning to the study itself: By percentage of affected scalp area, the severity of treated patients was scored. Overall study findings and caveats: Tofacitinib produced a significant decrease in scalp clonality and in expanded CD8+ clones among the top 100. The study found that many expanded lesional clones persisted in scalp and blood during tofacitinib.

On this clone: The antigen is undetermined.

CDR1 SGDLS and CDR2 YYNGEE come from the germline V gene. V gave up 10 bases and J gave up 8 bases, with 18 bases separating them. The CDR3 sequence is 12 residues long. RNA extraction was followed by reverse transcription into cDNA, which acted as the sequencing template. Produced via immunoSEQ multiplex PCR; TCRdb's table is partial and in-frame only. The sample yields roughly 120,000 clones, about three fifths seen once. Treatment in this sample: oral pan-JAK inhibitor, 5-10 mg twice daily. Peripheral blood and lesional scalp punch biopsies were taken from alopecia areata patients. The source of this sequence is a human donor with alopecia areata. The chain employs TRBV9 and TRBJ1-2; the D gene is possibly TRBD1 (5 bases). Sequenced material: CD8+ T cells sorted from blood, taken at week 4, from a patient treated with tofacitinib. The CDR3 protein is CASGDSESGYTF. In DNA form, the CDR3 reads TGTGCCTCCGGGGACTCTGAGTCGGGCTACACCTTC.